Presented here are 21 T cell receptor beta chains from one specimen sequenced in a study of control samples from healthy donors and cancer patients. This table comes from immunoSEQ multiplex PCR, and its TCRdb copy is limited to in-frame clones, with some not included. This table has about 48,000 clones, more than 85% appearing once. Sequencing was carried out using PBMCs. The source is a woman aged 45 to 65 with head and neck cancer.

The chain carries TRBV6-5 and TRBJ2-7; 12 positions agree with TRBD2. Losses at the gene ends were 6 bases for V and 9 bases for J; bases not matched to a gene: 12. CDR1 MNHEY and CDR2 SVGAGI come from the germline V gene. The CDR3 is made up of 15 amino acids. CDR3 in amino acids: CASRNYPGLAGWQYF. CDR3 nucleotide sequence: TGTGCCAGCAGAAACTACCCGGGACTAGCGGGTTGGCAGTACTTC.

CDR3 coding DNA: TGTGCCAGCAGCTTCCCCGGGACTTCGGCCACTGAAGCTTTCTTT. Protein product: CASSFPGTSATEAFF. The chain is built from TRBV5-5 and TRBJ1-1; D might be TRBD1 (5 bases). The CDR3 totals 15 residues. Looked up from germline, CDR1 is SGHKS and CDR2 is YYEKEE (reference sequence). V shed 2 bases and J shed 4 bases, with 15 bases lying between them. The full variable domain, in which reference TRBV5-5 and TRBJ1-1 provide the parts outside the CDR3, is DAGVTQSPTHLIKTRGQQVTLRCSPISGHKSVSWYQQVLGQGPQFIFQYYEKEERGRGNFPDRFSARQFPNYSSELNVNALLLGDSALYLCASSFPGTSATEAFFGQGTRLTVV.

The CDR3 here is CASSLDLAEIHNEQFF. CDR3 nucleotide sequence: TGTGCCAGCAGTTTAGATCTAGCGGAAATACACAATGAGCAGTTCTTC. This sequence joins TRBV27 and TRBJ2-1, with 7 bases that match TRBD2. V was pared by 2 bases and J by 5 bases, with 9 bases of the junction left unmatched. Germline CDR1 MNHEY, CDR2 SMNVEV (reference sequence). This CDR3 contains 16 residues.

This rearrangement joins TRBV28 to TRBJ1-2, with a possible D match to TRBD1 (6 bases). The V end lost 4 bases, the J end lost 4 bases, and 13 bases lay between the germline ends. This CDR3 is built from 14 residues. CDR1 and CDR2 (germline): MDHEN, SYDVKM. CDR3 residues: CASSSRTESYGYTF. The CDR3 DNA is TGTGCCAGCAGTTCGCGGACAGAGAGCTATGGCTACACCTTC.

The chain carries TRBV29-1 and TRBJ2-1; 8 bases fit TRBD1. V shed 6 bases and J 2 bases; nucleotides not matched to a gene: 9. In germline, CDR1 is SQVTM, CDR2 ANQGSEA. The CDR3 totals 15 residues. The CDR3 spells CSVRAGQVAYNEQFF. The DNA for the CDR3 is TGCAGCGTCCGGGCGGGACAGGTGGCCTACAATGAGCAGTTCTTC.

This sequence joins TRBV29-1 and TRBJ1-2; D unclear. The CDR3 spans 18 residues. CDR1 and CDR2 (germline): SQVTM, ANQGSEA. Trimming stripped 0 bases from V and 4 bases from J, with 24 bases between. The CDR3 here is CSVEDSGIPRRFSYGYTF. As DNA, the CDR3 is TGCAGCGTTGAAGATTCGGGAATTCCGCGCAGGTTCTCCTATGGCTACACCTTC.

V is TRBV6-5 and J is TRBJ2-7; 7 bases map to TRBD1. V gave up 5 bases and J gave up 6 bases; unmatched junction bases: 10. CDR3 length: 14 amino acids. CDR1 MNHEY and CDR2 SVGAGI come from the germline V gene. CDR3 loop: CASSLHRGRSEQYF. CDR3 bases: TGTGCCAGCAGTCTACACAGGGGAAGAAGCGAGCAGTACTTC.

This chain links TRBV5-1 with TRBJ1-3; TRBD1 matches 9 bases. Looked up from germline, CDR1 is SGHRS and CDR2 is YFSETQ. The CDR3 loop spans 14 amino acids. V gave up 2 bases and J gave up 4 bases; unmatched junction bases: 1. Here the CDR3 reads CASSFGTGGNTIYF. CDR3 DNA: TGCGCCAGCAGCTTCGGGACAGGGGGAAACACCATATATTTT.

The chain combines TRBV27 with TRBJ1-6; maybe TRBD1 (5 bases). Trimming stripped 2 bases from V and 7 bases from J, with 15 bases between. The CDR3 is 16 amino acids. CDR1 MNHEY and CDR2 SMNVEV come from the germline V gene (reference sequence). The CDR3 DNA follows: TGTGCCAGCAGTTTAGCCACCTACAGGCCGAATTCACCCCTCCACTTT. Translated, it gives CASSLATYRPNSPLHF.

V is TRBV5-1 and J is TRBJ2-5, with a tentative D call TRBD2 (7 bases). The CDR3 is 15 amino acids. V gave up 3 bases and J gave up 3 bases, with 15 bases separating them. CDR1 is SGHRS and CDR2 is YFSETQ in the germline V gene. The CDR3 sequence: CASSSGGGTKETQYF. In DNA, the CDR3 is TGCGCCAGCAGCTCCGGCGGGGGCACCAAAGAGACCCAGTACTTC.

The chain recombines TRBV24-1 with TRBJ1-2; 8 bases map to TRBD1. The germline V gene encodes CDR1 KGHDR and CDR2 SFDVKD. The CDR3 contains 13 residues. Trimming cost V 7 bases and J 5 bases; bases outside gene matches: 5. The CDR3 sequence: CATSPGTGYGYTF. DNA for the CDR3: TGTGCCACCAGCCCCGGGACAGGATATGGCTACACCTTC.

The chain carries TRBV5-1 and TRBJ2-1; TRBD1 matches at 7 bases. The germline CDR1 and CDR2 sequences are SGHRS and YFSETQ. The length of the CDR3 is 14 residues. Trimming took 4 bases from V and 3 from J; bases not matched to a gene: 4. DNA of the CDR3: TGCGCCAGCAGCCCGGGGACAGTCTACAATGAGCAGTTCTTC. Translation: CASSPGTVYNEQFF.

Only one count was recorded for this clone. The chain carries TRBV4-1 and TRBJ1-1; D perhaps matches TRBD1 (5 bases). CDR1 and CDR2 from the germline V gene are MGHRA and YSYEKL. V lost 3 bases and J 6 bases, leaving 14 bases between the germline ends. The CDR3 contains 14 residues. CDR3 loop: CASSQGEGQAEAFF. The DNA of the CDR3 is TGCGCCAGCAGCCAGGGGGAGGGGCAAGCTGAAGCTTTCTTT.

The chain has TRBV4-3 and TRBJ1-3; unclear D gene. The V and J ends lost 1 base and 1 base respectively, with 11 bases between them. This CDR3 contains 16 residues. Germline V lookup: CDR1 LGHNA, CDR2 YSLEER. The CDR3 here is CASSQALTRSGNTIYF. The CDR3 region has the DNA TGCGCCAGCAGCCAAGCCCTAACAAGGTCTGGAAACACCATATATTTT.

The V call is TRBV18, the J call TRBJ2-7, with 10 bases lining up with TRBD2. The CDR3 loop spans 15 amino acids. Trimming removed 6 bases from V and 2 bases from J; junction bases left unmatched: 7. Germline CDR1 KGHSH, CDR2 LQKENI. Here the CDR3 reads CASSATSGSAYEQYF. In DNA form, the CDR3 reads TGTGCCAGCTCGGCGACTAGCGGGTCCGCCTACGAGCAGTACTTC.

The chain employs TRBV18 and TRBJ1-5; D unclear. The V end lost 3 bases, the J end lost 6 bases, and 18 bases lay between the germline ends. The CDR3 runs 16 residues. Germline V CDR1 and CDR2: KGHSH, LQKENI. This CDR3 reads CASSPLTSISFQPQHF. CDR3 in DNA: TGTGCCAGCTCACCTCTGACCTCTATCTCGTTTCAGCCCCAGCATTTT.

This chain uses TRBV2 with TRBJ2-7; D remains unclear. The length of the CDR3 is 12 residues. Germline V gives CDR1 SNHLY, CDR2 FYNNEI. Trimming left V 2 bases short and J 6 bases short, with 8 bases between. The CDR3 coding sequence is TGTGCCAGCAGTGAAAGGTCAGGCGAGCAGTACTTC. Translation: CASSERSGEQYF.

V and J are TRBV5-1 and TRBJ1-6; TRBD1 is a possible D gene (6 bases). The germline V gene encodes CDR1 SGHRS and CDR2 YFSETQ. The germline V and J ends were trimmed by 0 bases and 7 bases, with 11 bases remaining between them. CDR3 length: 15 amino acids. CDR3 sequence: CASSLDRAANSPLHF. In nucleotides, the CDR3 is TGCGCCAGCAGCTTGGACAGGGCGGCCAATTCACCCCTCCACTTT.

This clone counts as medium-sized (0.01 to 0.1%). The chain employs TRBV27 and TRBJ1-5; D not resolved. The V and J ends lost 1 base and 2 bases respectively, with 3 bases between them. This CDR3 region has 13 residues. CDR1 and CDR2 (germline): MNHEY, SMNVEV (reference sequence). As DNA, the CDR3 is TGTGCCAGCAGTTTATGGGGCAATCAGCCCCAGCATTTT. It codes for CASSLWGNQPQHF.

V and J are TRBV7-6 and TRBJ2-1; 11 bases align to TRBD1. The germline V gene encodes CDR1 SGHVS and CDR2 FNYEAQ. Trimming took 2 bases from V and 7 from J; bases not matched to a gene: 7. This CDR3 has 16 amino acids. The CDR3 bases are TGTGCCAGCAGCTTATTCCCCGGGACAGGGGGTAATGAGCAGTTCTTC. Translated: CASSLFPGTGGNEQFF.

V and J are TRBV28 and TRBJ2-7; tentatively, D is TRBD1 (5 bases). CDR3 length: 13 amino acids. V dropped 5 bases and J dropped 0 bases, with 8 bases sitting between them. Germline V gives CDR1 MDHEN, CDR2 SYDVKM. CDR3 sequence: CASSPDNSYEQYF. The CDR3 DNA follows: TGTGCCAGCAGTCCGGACAACTCCTACGAGCAGTACTTC.